A single sample gave rise to the 9 T cell receptor beta chains below, sequenced in a study of shared clonotypes between healthy human individuals. Profiling relied on immunoSEQ multiplex PCR, and the TCRdb table lists in-frame clones only, not all of them. The table lists approximately 2,000,000 clones, 85% to 95% of them singletons. Sequencing used naive CD4+ T cells from PBMCs. Subset in this sample: CD45RA+ positively selected. The receptor set was obtained from a man aged 18 to 29 in good health. Some clones in this sample may be carry-over from other donors' samples.

The J gene is TRBJ2-2, the V gene TRBV6-4; D is perhaps TRBD2 (5 bases). Germline CDR1 and CDR2: MRHNA and SNTAGT. This CDR3 region has 18 residues. Between the trimmed V and J ends, which lost 6 bases and 6 bases, there was a span of 26 bases. In DNA form, the CDR3 reads TGTGCCAGCAGACTCCCACCGGACTGTGGAACGGTTTCCGGGGAGCTGTTTTTT. Protein sequence: CASRLPPDCGTVSGELFF.

The chain is built from TRBV30 and TRBJ1-1; D remains ambiguous. Per germline, CDR1 GTSNPN and CDR2 SVGIG (reference sequence). The CDR3 consists of 15 residues. The V and J ends lost 1 base and 1 base respectively, with 13 bases between them. The chain's CDR3 is CAWSGDPLSNTEAFF. DNA of the CDR3: TGTGCCTGGAGTGGAGATCCACTATCGAACACTGAAGCTTTCTTT.

The V gene is TRBV5-1, the J gene TRBJ2-1; possibly TRBD1 or TRBD2 for D (6 bases each). V shed 7 bases and J shed 10 bases, with 15 bases lying between them. The V gene's germline CDR1 is SGHRS and CDR2 YFSETQ. The CDR3 contains 12 residues. The CDR3, as DNA: TGCGCCAGCGGCGAGGGGGGACGGGAGCAGTTCTTC. Encoded protein: CASGEGGREQFF. Based on the CDR3 plus reference TRBV5-1 and TRBJ2-1, the full variable domain is KAGVTQTPRYLIKTRGQQVTLSCSPISGHRSVSWYQQTPGQGLQFLFEYFSETQRNKGNFPGRFSGRQFSNSRSEMNVSTLELGDSALYLCASGEGGREQFFGPGTRLTVL.

The rearrangement joins TRBV6-1 to TRBJ1-1; 9 positions match TRBD1. V trimming: 10 bases; J trimming: 4 bases; junction bases outside the gene matches: 7. Per germline, CDR1 MNHNS and CDR2 SASEGT. CDR3 length equals 13 residues. The CDR3: CATTGGGVTEAFF. The CDR3 nucleotides are TGTGCCACCACAGGGGGCGGAGTCACTGAAGCTTTCTTT.

The chain is built from TRBV5-1 and TRBJ2-5, with D possibly matching TRBD2 (5 bases). CDR1 is SGHRS and CDR2 is YFSETQ in the germline V gene. The CDR3 has 14 amino acids. V was trimmed by 0 bases and J by 0 bases, leaving 6 bases between them. The CDR3 here is CASSLGGYQETQYF. The CDR3 nucleotides read TGCGCCAGCAGCTTGGGCGGGTACCAAGAGACCCAGTACTTC.

The V gene is TRBV11-1, the J gene TRBJ2-6; TRBD1 aligns across 8 bases. V lost 1 base, J lost 0 bases, and 5 bases stayed unmatched. The CDR3 sequence is 18 residues long. Germline V lookup: CDR1 SGHAT, CDR2 FQDESV (reference sequence). The CDR3 DNA follows: TGTGCCAGCAGCTTAGACGGGACAGGTTTCTCTGGGGCCAACGTCCTGACTTTC. This translates into CASSLDGTGFSGANVLTF.

This sequence joins TRBV5-1 and TRBJ1-4; 7 bases map to TRBD1. The CDR3 consists of 16 residues. V lost 2 bases to trimming and J lost 7 bases; unmatched junction nucleotides: 11. Looked up from germline, CDR1 is SGHRS and CDR2 is YFSETQ. The CDR3 spells CASSLLGQPSSEKLFF. The CDR3 coding sequence is TGCGCCAGCAGCTTACTGGGACAGCCCTCTTCTGAAAAACTGTTTTTT.

The chain employs TRBV9 and TRBJ2-3; 8 bases are a match to TRBD1. The trim removed 0 bases at V and 4 bases at J, leaving 4 bases unmatched. This CDR3 is 15 amino acids long. Germline V gives CDR1 SGDLS, CDR2 YYNGEE. Written as DNA, the CDR3 is TGTGCCAGCAGCGTAGAAGGACAGGGTCCAGATACGCAGTATTTT. Encoded protein: CASSVEGQGPDTQYF. The whole variable domain, filled in from reference TRBV9 and TRBJ2-3, reads DSGVTQTPKHLITATGQRVTLRCSPRSGDLSVYWYQQSLDQGLQFLIQYYNGEERAKGNILERFSAQQFPDLHSELNLSSLELGDSALYFCASSVEGQGPDTQYFGPGTRLTVL.

Of note for this clone: The junction departs from germline at one end; a sequencing error may be responsible. The CDR3 protein is CASNQLDNEQFF. The CDR3 nucleotides read TGTGCCAGCAACCAACTAGACAATGAGCAGTTCTTC. The genes are TRBV14 and TRBJ2-1; the D gene is possibly TRBD2 (5 bases). The CDR3 is 12 residues long. The V gene's germline CDR1 is SGHDN and CDR2 FVKESK.